Listed below are T cell receptor beta chains from one sample, sequenced in a study of T cell responses to AZD1222 COVID-19 vaccine. Profiling relied on immunoSEQ multiplex PCR, and the TCRdb table lists in-frame clones only, not all of them. The data contain 100,000 or so clones, approximately 91% of them singletons. The sequences come from peripheral blood, collected on day 0 of AZD1222 vaccination. All receptors come from an adult in good health. The CDR3 runs from the conserved cysteine through the conserved F or W. D genes are given only for firm matches. The size field is filled for only some rows; it gives once, few, many or a size class.

D	size	V	J	DNA	CDR3
TRBD1	-	TRBV7-9	TRBJ2-1	TGTGCCAGCAGCTTAGCCGGGACAGGGGCCCGCAATGAGCAGTTCTTC	CASSLAGTGARNEQFF
-	-	TRBV29-1	TRBJ2-7	TGCAGCGGGCGACGGGGGAACGAGCAGTACTTC	CSGRRGNEQYF
-	once	TRBV10-3	TRBJ2-2	TGTGCCGCGGGGTCGTTCCGGGGGAAAACACTTGGGGAGCTGTTTTTT	CAAGSFRGKTLGELFF
-	-	TRBV5-1	TRBJ1-1	TGCGCCAGCAGCTTGGGACCGGCGAACACTGAAGCTTTCTTT	CASSLGPANTEAFF
-	-	TRBV29-1	TRBJ1-1	TGCAGCGTTGTTTTGTTCGGGGGGCGGAACACTGAAGCTTTCTTT	CSVVLFGGRNTEAFF
-	-	TRBV14	TRBJ1-3	TGTGCCAGCAGCCAAGTTCAGGGTTCCACGGACACCATATATTTT	CASSQVQGSTDTIYF
-	-	TRBV5-5	TRBJ1-2	TGTGCCAGCACCGAAAATGAGGTTCTTGTCTATGGCTACACCTTC	CASTENEVLVYGYTF
-	-	TRBV28	TRBJ2-7	TGTGCCAGCAGTCCCCGGGACGGCGGCTCCTACGAGCAGTACTTC	CASSPRDGGSYEQYF
-	-	TRBV30	TRBJ2-1	TGTGCCTGGAGTGTACATCTTGCGAGGGATCGGAAGCGGACAGCGGTCTACAATGAGCAGTTCTTC	CAWSVHLARDRKRTAVYNEQFF
TRBD1	-	TRBV7-6	TRBJ2-6	TGTGCCAGCAGCTCCATAGGGGGCGCTTCTGGGGCCAACGTCCTGACTTTC	CASSSIGGASGANVLTF
-	-	TRBV6-5	TRBJ1-5	TGTGCCAGCAGTTACGAGGGTGGAAGCAATCAGCCCCAGCATTTT	CASSYEGGSNQPQHF
-	-	TRBV6-4	TRBJ2-1	TGTGCCAGCAGTGACTCTGGAACTGGAATAAATGAGCAGTTCTTC	CASSDSGTGINEQFF
-	few	TRBV9	TRBJ2-1	TGTGCCAGCAGCGTAGGGTCCAGATACAATGAGCAGTTCTTC	CASSVGSRYNEQFF
-	-	TRBV6-6	TRBJ1-3	TGTGCCATCCTAGGGACGGATGGAAACACCATATATTTT	CAILGTDGNTIYF
-	-	TRBV30	TRBJ2-3	TGTGCCTCGGCGGGACCGCTGAGGGATACGCAGTATTTT	CASAGPLRDTQYF
TRBD1	once	TRBV15	TRBJ2-1	TGTGCCACCAGCAGAGATCGGACAGGGAACCGACAGTTCTTC	CATSRDRTGNRQFF
-	-	TRBV11-2	TRBJ2-1	TGTGCCAGCAGCTTACCGAGACTACAAAACAATGAGCAGTTCTTC	CASSLPRLQNNEQFF
-	-	TRBV29-1	TRBJ1-1	TGCAGCGTTGCTTATGGGCAGGGAAGGACTGAAGCTTTCTTT	CSVAYGQGRTEAFF
-	-	TRBV7-2	TRBJ1-2	TGTGCCAGCAGCTTAGTTCCGAATGGCTACACCTTC	CASSLVPNGYTF
-	-	TRBV9	TRBJ2-3	TGTGCCAGCAGCGTCGACCCCGGAAAAACCCCGTATTTT	CASSVDPGKTPYF
-	once	TRBV28	TRBJ1-4	TGTGCCAGCAGTTTGGAGGGACATTATGAAAAACTGTTTTTT	CASSLEGHYEKLFF
-	-	TRBV2	TRBJ2-3	TGTGCCAGCCAGGTGGGCGCGCAAGGCACAGATACGCAGTATTTT	CASQVGAQGTDTQYF
-	-	TRBV12-3/TRBV12-4	TRBJ2-1	TGTGCCAGCGGAGGAGTCTATGAGCAGTTCTTC	CASGGVYEQFF
-	-	TRBV6-5	TRBJ1-1	TGTGCCAGCAATCAGGTGAACACTGAAGCTTTCTTT	CASNQVNTEAFF
-	few	TRBV24-1	TRBJ2-2	TGTGCCACCAGTGCCCTTACAGGGAACGGGGAGCTGTTTTTT	CATSALTGNGELFF
-	-	TRBV28	TRBJ1-1	TGTGCCAGCGAGGGGAACACTGAAGCTTTCTTT	CASEGNTEAFF
-	-	TRBV9	TRBJ1-4	TGTGCCAGCAGCGTAGCTGATGGCAGGACTAATGAAAAACTGTTTTTT	CASSVADGRTNEKLFF
-	-	TRBV2	TRBJ2-5	TGTGCCAGCAGCCCCGGAGGGGACGCGGAGACCCAGTACTTC	CASSPGGDAETQYF
-	-	TRBV6-6	TRBJ1-6	TGTGCCAGCAGTTCCCCGACGGATAATTCACCCCTCCACTTT	CASSSPTDNSPLHF
-	once	TRBV13	TRBJ2-7	TGTGCCAGCAGCTTAGGCCGAGGGTTCGTGAGCTACGAGCAGTACTTC	CASSLGRGFVSYEQYF
-	-	TRBV28	TRBJ1-5	TGTGCCAGCAGTTCGATCCTTGGACACCGAAGCAATCAGCCCCAGCATTTT	CASSSILGHRSNQPQHF
-	-	TRBV7-9	TRBJ1-3	TGTGCCAGCAGCTTCGGAGGGCTTGGAAACACCATATATTTT	CASSFGGLGNTIYF